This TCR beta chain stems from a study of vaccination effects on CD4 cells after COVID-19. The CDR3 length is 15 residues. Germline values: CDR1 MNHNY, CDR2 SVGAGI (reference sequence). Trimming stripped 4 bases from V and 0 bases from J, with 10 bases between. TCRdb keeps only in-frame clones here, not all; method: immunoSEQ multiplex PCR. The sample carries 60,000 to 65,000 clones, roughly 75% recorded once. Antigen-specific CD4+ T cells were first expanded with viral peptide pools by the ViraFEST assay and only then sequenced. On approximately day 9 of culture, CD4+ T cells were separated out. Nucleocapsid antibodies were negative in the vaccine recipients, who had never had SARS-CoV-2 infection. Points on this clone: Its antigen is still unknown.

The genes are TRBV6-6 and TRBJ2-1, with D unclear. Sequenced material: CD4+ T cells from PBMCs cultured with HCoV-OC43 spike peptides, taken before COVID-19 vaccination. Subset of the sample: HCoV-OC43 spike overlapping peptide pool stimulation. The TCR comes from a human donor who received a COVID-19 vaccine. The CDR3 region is CASSSGSSSYNEQFF. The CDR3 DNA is TGTGCCAGCAGTTCTGGATCAAGCTCCTACAATGAGCAGTTCTTC.